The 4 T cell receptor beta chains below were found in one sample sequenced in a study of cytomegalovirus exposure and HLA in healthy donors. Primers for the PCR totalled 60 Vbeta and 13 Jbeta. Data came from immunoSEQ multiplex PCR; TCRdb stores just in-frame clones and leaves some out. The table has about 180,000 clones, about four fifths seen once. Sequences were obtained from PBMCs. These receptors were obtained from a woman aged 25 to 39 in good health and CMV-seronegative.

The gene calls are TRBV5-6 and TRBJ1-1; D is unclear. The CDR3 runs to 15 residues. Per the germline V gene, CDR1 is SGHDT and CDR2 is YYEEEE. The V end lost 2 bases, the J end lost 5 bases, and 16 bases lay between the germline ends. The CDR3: CASSFFPGSATEAFF. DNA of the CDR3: TGTGCCAGCAGCTTTTTTCCGGGTTCCGCGACTGAAGCTTTCTTT.

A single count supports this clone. CDR3 region: CATSRPTGRDRVSGYTF. In nucleotides, the CDR3 is TGTGCCACCAGCAGGCCCACCGGGCGGGACAGGGTATCTGGCTACACCTTC. This chain joins TRBV15 and TRBJ1-2; 9 bases are a match to TRBD1. There are 17 residues in the CDR3. Trimming removed 3 bases from V and 7 bases from J; junction bases left unmatched: 15. Germline CDR1 LNHNV, CDR2 YYDKDF (reference sequence).

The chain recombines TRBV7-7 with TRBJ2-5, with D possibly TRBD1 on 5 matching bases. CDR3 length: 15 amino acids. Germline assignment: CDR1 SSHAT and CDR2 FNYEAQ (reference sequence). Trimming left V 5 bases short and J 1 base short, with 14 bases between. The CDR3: CASSPSGASQETQYF. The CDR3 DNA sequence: TGTGCCAGCAGCCCGAGTGGGGCGTCCCAAGAGACCCAGTACTTC.

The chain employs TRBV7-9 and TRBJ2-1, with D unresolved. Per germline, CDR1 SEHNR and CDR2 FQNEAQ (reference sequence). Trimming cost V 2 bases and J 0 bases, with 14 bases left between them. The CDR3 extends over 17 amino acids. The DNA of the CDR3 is TGTGCCAGCAGCTTACTTTCTAGGATTAGCTCCTACAATGAGCAGTTCTTC. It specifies CASSLLSRISSYNEQFF.